These 29 T cell receptor beta chains were sequenced from one sample in a study of blood T cell repertoires in COVID-19. Sequencing used immunoSEQ multiplex PCR; TCRdb keeps in-frame clones, though not all of them. The sample shows more than 60,000 clones, around nine tenths of them seen only once. The sample was peripheral blood. These TCRs come from a man older than 75 with COVID-19, enrolled during active disease.

The rearrangement links TRBV7-2 to TRBJ2-2, with TRBD2 matching over 7 bases. The CDR3 is 16 residues long. Trimming at V came to 5 bases and at J to 1 base, leaving 7 bases not matched to a gene. The germline V gene has CDR1 SGHTA and CDR2 FQGNSA. In DNA form, the CDR3 reads TGTGCCAGCAGCCTCGCTGGCGGGGGGAACACCGGGGAGCTGTTTTTT. This sequence encodes CASSLAGGGNTGELFF.

V and J are TRBV5-5 and TRBJ2-1, with 11 bases lining up with TRBD1. CDR1 and CDR2 from the germline V gene are SGHKS and YYEKEE (reference sequence). The CDR3 extends over 16 amino acids. Unmatched junction bases numbered 10, after V lost 4 bases and J lost 7 bases. CDR3 nucleotides: TGTGCCAGCAGCGTACTTAGGACAGGGGGCAGGAATGAGCAGTTCTTC. Protein product: CASSVLRTGGRNEQFF.

This chain joins TRBV4-2 and TRBJ1-1; D may be TRBD1 (5 bases). V was shortened by 0 bases and J by 4 bases, with 15 bases between the two germline ends. Germline-derived CDR1 and CDR2 are LGHNA and YNFKEQ. The CDR3 spans 16 residues. CDR3 residues: CASSQDITGAGTEAFF. The CDR3 region has the DNA TGTGCCAGCAGCCAAGATATTACTGGGGCAGGCACTGAAGCTTTCTTT.

The rearrangement uses TRBV9 and TRBJ1-2, with TRBD1 as a possible D gene (5 bases). The germline CDR1 and CDR2 sequences are SGDLS and YYNGEE. The CDR3 is 15 amino acids. Trimming stripped 2 bases from V and 4 bases from J, with 15 bases between. This CDR3 is CASSVLQGAGYGYTF. DNA for the CDR3: TGTGCCAGCAGCGTCTTGCAGGGAGCGGGCTATGGCTACACCTTC.

The gene calls are TRBV2 and TRBJ1-5; D ambiguous. V dropped 8 bases and J dropped 3 bases, with 14 bases sitting between them. The CDR3 sequence is 14 residues long. Germline lookup yields CDR1 SNHLY and CDR2 FYNNEI. The CDR3 sequence is CASEHQALNQPQHF. In nucleotides, the CDR3 is TGTGCCAGCGAACATCAGGCTCTCAATCAGCCCCAGCATTTT. The full variable domain, with the rest looked up from reference TRBV2 and TRBJ1-5, is EPEVTQTPSHQVTQMGQEVILRCVPISNHLYFYWYRQILGQKVEFLVSFYNNEISEKSEIFDDQFSVERPDGSNFTLKIRSTKLEDSAMYFCASEHQALNQPQHFGDGTRLSIL.

This clone has just a few counts. The DNA of the CDR3 is TGCGCCAGCCGCCCGGGACAGAGCAACCTTATGAACACTGAAGCTTTCTTT. Protein: CASRPGQSNLMNTEAFF. The chain joins TRBV5-1 to TRBJ1-1; TRBD1 agrees at 7 bases. Looked up from germline, CDR1 is SGHRS and CDR2 is YFSETQ. The CDR3 length is 17 residues. V trimming: 7 bases; J trimming: 0 bases; junction bases outside the gene matches: 15.

The genes are TRBV7-2 and TRBJ2-2, with 8 bases identical to TRBD1. There are 19 residues in the CDR3. CDR1 SGHTA and CDR2 FQGNSA come from the germline V gene. V dropped 5 bases and J dropped 2; count of bases not matched to a gene: 16. CDR3 in amino acids: CASSARTGKELINTGELFF. The CDR3 bases are TGTGCCAGCAGCGCAAGGACAGGGAAGGAGCTTATAAACACCGGGGAGCTGTTTTTT.

The genes are TRBV12-3 or TRBV12-4 and TRBJ1-5; maybe TRBD1 (6 bases). V was trimmed by 6 bases and J by 7 bases, leaving 7 bases between them. CDR3 length equals 11 residues. The CDR3 DNA follows: TGTGCCAGCAGCACAGGGCAGCCCCAGCATTTT. Its translation: CASSTGQPQHF.

V gene TRBV9 combines with J gene TRBJ2-3, with 11 positions matching TRBD2. The junction had 6 bases not matched to a gene; V was cut back by 3 bases and J by 0 bases. This CDR3 spans 17 amino acids. Germline CDR1 reads SGDLS; CDR2 reads YYNGEE. This chain's CDR3 is CASSAYSGGASTDTQYF. The CDR3 nucleotides read TGTGCCAGCAGCGCCTATAGCGGGGGGGCTAGCACAGATACGCAGTATTTT. The full variable domain, rest sourced from reference TRBV9 and TRBJ2-3, is DSGVTQTPKHLITATGQRVTLRCSPRSGDLSVYWYQQSLDQGLQFLIQYYNGEERAKGNILERFSAQQFPDLHSELNLSSLELGDSALYFCASSAYSGGASTDTQYFGPGTRLTVL.

V is TRBV5-4 and J is TRBJ1-1; 11 bases fit TRBD1. Germline loops: CDR1 SGHNT, CDR2 YYREEE (reference sequence). This CDR3 region has 13 residues. J gave up 10 bases and V 3 bases, and 5 bases lay outside the gene matches. As DNA, the CDR3 is TGTGCCAGCAGCTCCCGGGACAGGGGGAGAGCTTTCTTT. As protein: CASSSRDRGRAFF.

This chain uses TRBV4-1 with TRBJ2-7, with TRBD1 identical over 10 bases. Germline-derived CDR1 and CDR2 are MGHRA and YSYEKL. The CDR3 consists of 14 residues. J lost 3 bases, V lost 4 bases, and 3 bases had no gene match. DNA of the CDR3: TGCGCCAGCAGCCGGGACAGGGGCTTCTACGAGCAGTACTTC. It specifies CASSRDRGFYEQYF.

Worth noting for this clone: Other DNA sequences from this sample encode an identical CDR3 as well. The rearrangement joins TRBV9 to TRBJ2-2; 7 bases map to TRBD1. The CDR3 has 14 residues. CDR1 and CDR2 (germline): SGDLS, YYNGEE. With V trimmed by 2 bases and J by 5 bases, 3 bases remained unmatched. CDR3: CASSVDRETGELFF. The CDR3 DNA reads as TGTGCCAGCAGCGTCGACAGGGAAACCGGGGAGCTGTTTTTT.

The V gene is TRBV5-4, the J gene TRBJ1-5, with 7 bases that match TRBD1. J was trimmed by 1 base and V by 4 bases; bases with no gene match: 5. Germline assignment: CDR1 SGHNT and CDR2 YYREEE (reference sequence). The CDR3 spans 15 residues. CDR3 sequence (DNA): TGTGCCAGCAGCCTGGGGGGACAGAGCAATCAGCCCCAGCATTTT. Protein: CASSLGGQSNQPQHF.

The rearrangement links TRBV7-9 to TRBJ2-5; tentative D call: TRBD2 (6 bases). There are 15 residues in the CDR3. The V gene's germline CDR1 is SEHNR and CDR2 FQNEAQ (reference sequence). V lost 2 bases and J lost 3, with 13 bases in between. The CDR3: CASSLLGGGEETQYF. The CDR3 DNA is TGTGCCAGCAGCTTACTCGGTGGAGGGGAAGAGACCCAGTACTTC.

The CDR3 bases are TGTGCCAGCAGCTTGAACAGGGGGCGTGGGATGGGCGGGGAGCTGTTTTTT. Translated, it gives CASSLNRGRGMGGELFF. J is TRBJ2-2 and V is TRBV5-4, with 9 bases aligning to TRBD1. CDR3 size: 17 residues. Germline CDR1 SGHNT, CDR2 YYREEE (reference sequence). V lost 1 base to trimming and J lost 7 bases; unmatched junction nucleotides: 11.

This sequence joins TRBV20-1 and TRBJ1-2; 12 bases map to TRBD1. CDR3 size: 16 residues. V lost 3 bases, J lost 4 bases, and 9 bases stayed unmatched. Germline lookup yields CDR1 DFQATT and CDR2 SNEGSKA (reference sequence). CDR3 protein: CSASIGTGGRGYGYTF. CDR3 nucleotide sequence: TGCAGTGCTAGTATTGGGACAGGGGGCCGCGGCTATGGCTACACCTTC.

V and J are TRBV5-4 and TRBJ1-3; 8 bases match TRBD1. The CDR3 extends over 16 amino acids. Losses at the gene ends were 0 bases for V and 0 bases for J; bases not matched to a gene: 2. The germline V gene has CDR1 SGHNT and CDR2 YYREEE (reference sequence). The CDR3 reads CASSLGDRYSGNTIYF. DNA for the CDR3: TGTGCCAGCAGCTTGGGGGACAGGTACTCTGGAAACACCATATATTTT.

The chain carries TRBV5-1 and TRBJ2-3; TRBD2 matches at 11 bases. This CDR3 is built from 15 residues. V gave up 5 bases and J gave up 3 bases; unmatched junction bases: 5. CDR1 is SGHRS, CDR2 YFSETQ, per germline. The CDR3 sequence is CASSIAGGRTDTQYF. In DNA, the CDR3 is TGCGCCAGCAGTATAGCGGGGGGGCGAACAGATACGCAGTATTTT.

CDR3 DNA: TGTGCCATCAGTGCCAGGGTGACTGAAGCTTTCTTT. It yields the protein CAISARVTEAFF. V usage is TRBV10-3 and J usage is TRBJ1-1; perhaps TRBD1 as D (5 bases). CDR3 size: 12 residues. V was pared by 4 bases and J by 5 bases, with 8 bases between. Germline assignment: CDR1 ENHRY and CDR2 SYGVKD.

CDR3 sequence (DNA): TGTGCCAGCAGATCCGATGAAAAACTGTTTTTT. This gives the protein CASRSDEKLFF. The chain uses TRBV6-5 and TRBJ1-4; D is unclear. CDR3 length equals 11 residues. The germline CDR1 and CDR2 sequences are MNHEY and SVGAGI. Trimming removed 6 bases from V and 6 bases from J, with 5 bases in between.

The V gene is TRBV5-1, the J gene TRBJ2-5; a weak D match, TRBD1 (7 bases). Trimming pared 0 bases from V and 1 base from J, leaving 13 bases between. Germline CDR1 and CDR2: SGHRS and YFSETQ. The CDR3 runs 16 residues. The CDR3 DNA reads TGCGCCAGCAGCTTGGGGGGCAGGGGGGCCCAAGAGACCCAGTACTTC. It encodes CASSLGGRGAQETQYF.

The DNA of the CDR3 is TGTGCCAGCAGCCCAGGACAGTACCTCACTGAAGCTTTCTTT. This sequence encodes CASSPGQYLTEAFF. The chain recombines TRBV7-8 with TRBJ1-1; D might be TRBD1 (6 bases). The CDR3 consists of 14 residues. V was trimmed by 5 bases and J by 4 bases, leaving 14 bases between them. Germline CDR1 SGHVS, CDR2 FQNEAQ.

The sample holds one count of this clone. The chain couples TRBV29-1 to TRBJ2-1, with a tentative D call TRBD1 (5 bases). The CDR3 contains 14 residues. Germline loops: CDR1 SQVTM, CDR2 ANQGSEA. V lost 5 bases and J 5 bases, leaving 16 bases between the germline ends. CDR3 in DNA: TGCAGCGTTCGGAACACCCCGACAGACAATGAGCAGTTCTTC. Translated: CSVRNTPTDNEQFF.

The V gene is TRBV2, the J gene TRBJ1-6; the D gene is possibly TRBD1 (5 bases). The V gene's germline CDR1 is SNHLY and CDR2 FYNNEI. The CDR3 extends over 16 amino acids. V lost 6 bases to trimming and J lost 6 bases, with 18 bases between them. This chain's CDR3 is CASRPGILKINSPLHF. CDR3 nucleotides: TGTGCCAGCAGGCCAGGGATTCTTAAGATTAATTCACCCCTCCACTTT.

Sample share makes this clone medium-sized. The V and J genes are TRBV2 and TRBJ1-6; 9 positions agree with TRBD1. Germline values: CDR1 SNHLY, CDR2 FYNNEI. The CDR3 spans 16 residues. V lost 7 bases to trimming and J lost 9 bases; unmatched junction nucleotides: 13. In nucleotides, the CDR3 is TGTGCCAGCATTGCCGGGACAGGGTCATGGGGTTCACCCCTCCACTTT. Amino acid sequence: CASIAGTGSWGSPLHF.

Concerning this clone: Other nucleotide sequences in the sample specify the same CDR3. The chain has TRBV12-3 or TRBV12-4 and TRBJ2-5; D is possibly TRBD1 (6 bases). Trimming took off 4 bases at V and 2 bases at J, with 8 bases between the two ends. The CDR3 has 13 amino acids. The CDR3 nucleotides are TGTGCCAGCAGTTCCGGACAGCAAGAGACCCAGTACTTC. Translation gives CASSSGQQETQYF.

The genes are TRBV19 and TRBJ1-2; D is possibly TRBD1 (6 bases). The V and J ends lost 3 bases and 4 bases respectively, with 12 bases between them. Per germline, CDR1 LNHDA and CDR2 SQIVND (reference sequence). The CDR3 consists of 14 residues. CDR3 DNA: TGTGCCAGTAGTATCTTCGGACAGATCTATGGCTACACCTTC. Its translation is CASSIFGQIYGYTF. Supplemented by reference TRBV19 and TRBJ1-2, the full variable domain reads DGGITQSPKYLFRKEGQNVTLSCEQNLNHDAMYWYRQDPGQGLRLIYYSQIVNDFQKGDIAEGYSVSREKKESFPLTVTSAQKNPTAFYLCASSIFGQIYGYTFGSGTRLTVV.

The V and J genes are TRBV6-5 and TRBJ1-2, with 8 bases fitting TRBD1. Per germline, CDR1 MNHEY and CDR2 SVGAGI. CDR3 length equals 14 residues. V lost 6 bases and J lost 2; bases outside the gene matches: 5. The CDR3 reads CASSPTGANYGYTF. The CDR3 DNA sequence: TGTGCCAGCAGCCCGACAGGGGCCAACTATGGCTACACCTTC.

This clone was counted a few times. This chain uses TRBV2 with TRBJ1-6, with 7 bases identical to TRBD1. Germline V gene data show CDR1 as SNHLY and CDR2 as FYNNEI. The CDR3 has 14 amino acids. V lost 3 bases, J lost 6 bases, and 2 bases stayed unmatched. CDR3 nucleotide sequence: TGTGCCAGCAGTGAGAACAGGGGTAATTCACCCCTCCACTTT. As protein: CASSENRGNSPLHF.